The clone carrying this T cell receptor beta chain occurred many times. Its specificity is not known. Molecular barcoded adaptors covering alpha/delta and beta/gamma chains were used on 400 ng RNA. Using its own MiXCR run on the reads, TCRdb lists one record per CDR3 protein. This table holds some 80,000 distinct CDR3 sequences, over 9% found once. These data belong to a study of read filtering for tumor transcriptome and immune sequencing. Study-wide results and limits: IR-seq captured clonotypes deeper and more reliably than RNA-seq. This fraction held mixed bone marrow immune cells after CD138-negative sorting.

Germline values: CDR1 KGHSH, CDR2 LQKENI. The J segment lost 3 bases and the V segment lost 4 bases, leaving 5 bases of the junction unmatched. This CDR3 has 15 amino acids. The sequencing sample was made of a population of CD138-negative cells sorted from bone marrow. This sequence was found in a donor at least 40 years old with multiple myeloma. This sequence joins TRBV18 and TRBJ2-5; 10 bases are shared with TRBD2. The chain's CDR3 is CASSRAGLAKETQYF. The CDR3 nucleotides are TGTGCCAGCTCACGGGCGGGACTAGCGAAAGAGACCCAGTACTTC.